The 3 T cell receptor beta chains below were found in one sample sequenced in a study of post-analysis software for immune sequencing data. Unique molecular identifiers had been added to the TCR beta cDNA libraries. TCRdb redid the calling of the PCR reads with MiXCR, one entry per CDR3 protein. The sample carries roughly 730,000 distinct CDR3 sequences, roughly 29% recorded once. Study-wide results and caveats: A handful of TRBV segments were significantly more frequent in patients than in controls. TRBV5-6, TRBV5-1 and TRBV20-1 were among these segments.

The antigens for these receptors are not known. The sample consisted of blood. These receptors were obtained from a girl aged 10 to 17 with multiple sclerosis.

The chain is built from TRBV2 and TRBJ2-1, with a weak D call TRBD2 (7 bases). The germline V gene has CDR1 SNHLY and CDR2 FYNNEI. The CDR3 runs 14 residues. Trimming stripped 8 bases from V and 2 bases from J, with 13 bases between. The CDR3 DNA follows: TGTGCCAGCCTTTCGGGGGGCCCCTACAATGAGCAGTTCTTC. Translated, it gives CASLSGGPYNEQFF.

For this clonotype: A read error may produce the germline difference seen at one junction end. The chain carries TRBV20-1 and TRBJ2-5; D may be TRBD1 or TRBD2 (5 bases each). The germline CDR1 and CDR2 sequences are DFQATT and SNEGSKA (reference sequence). This CDR3 is 12 amino acids long. The CDR3 nucleotides are TGCAGTTCTAGGGTGGACCTCAGGGAGCAGTACTTC. Translation: CSSRVDLREQYF.

J is TRBJ2-5 and V is TRBV5-1; D remains ambiguous. CDR1 and CDR2 (germline): SGHRS, YFSETQ. The germline V and J ends were trimmed by 4 bases and 2 bases, with 21 bases remaining between them. The CDR3 spans 17 residues. The CDR3 DNA follows: TGCGCCAGCAGCCACCCAGGCCCCGGACGGATACAAGAGACCCAGTACTTC. It is translated as CASSHPGPGRIQETQYF.